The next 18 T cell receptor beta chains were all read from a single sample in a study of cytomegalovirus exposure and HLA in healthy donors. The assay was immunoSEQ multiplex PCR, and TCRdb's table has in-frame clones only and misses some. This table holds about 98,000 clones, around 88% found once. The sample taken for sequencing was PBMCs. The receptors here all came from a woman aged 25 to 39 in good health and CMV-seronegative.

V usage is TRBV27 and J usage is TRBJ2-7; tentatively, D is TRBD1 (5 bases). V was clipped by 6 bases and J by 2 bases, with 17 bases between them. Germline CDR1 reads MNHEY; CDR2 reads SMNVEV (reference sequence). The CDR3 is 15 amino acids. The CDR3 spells CASRLGPRQTYEQYF. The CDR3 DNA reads TGTGCCAGCAGGCTAGGCCCCCGACAGACCTACGAGCAGTACTTC.

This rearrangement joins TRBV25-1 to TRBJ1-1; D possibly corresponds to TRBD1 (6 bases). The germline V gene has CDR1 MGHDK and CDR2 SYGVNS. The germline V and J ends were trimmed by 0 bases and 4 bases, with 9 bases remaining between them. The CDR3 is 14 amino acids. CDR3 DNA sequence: TGTGCCAGCAGTGAATATCCAGGGGTCACTGAAGCTTTCTTT. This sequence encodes CASSEYPGVTEAFF.

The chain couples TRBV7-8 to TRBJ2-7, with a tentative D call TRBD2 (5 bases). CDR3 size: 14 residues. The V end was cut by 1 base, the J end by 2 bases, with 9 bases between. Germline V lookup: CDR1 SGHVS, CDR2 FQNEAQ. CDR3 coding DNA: TGTGCCAGCAGCTTAGTGCGGGTCCCCTACGAGCAGTACTTC. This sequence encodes CASSLVRVPYEQYF. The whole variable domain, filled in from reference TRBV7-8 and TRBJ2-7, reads GAGVSQSPRYKVAKRGQDVALRCDPISGHVSLFWYQQALGQGPEFLTYFQNEAQLDKSGLPSDRFFAERPEGSVSTLKIQRTQQEDSAVYLCASSLVRVPYEQYFGPGTRLTVT.

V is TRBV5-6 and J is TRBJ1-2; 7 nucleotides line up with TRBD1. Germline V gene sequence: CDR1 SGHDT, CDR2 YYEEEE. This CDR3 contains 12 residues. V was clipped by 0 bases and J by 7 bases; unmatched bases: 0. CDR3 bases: TGTGCCAGCAGCTTGGGACAGGGTGGCTACACCTTC. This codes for CASSLGQGGYTF.

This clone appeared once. CDR3 sequence: CASSFSGGSYTIYF. Written as DNA, the CDR3 is TGTGCCAGCAGTTTCTCAGGGGGTTCCTACACCATATATTTT. V and J are TRBV6-5 and TRBJ1-3, with 7 bases identical to TRBD1. The CDR3 loop spans 14 amino acids. V trimming: 4 bases; J trimming: 8 bases; junction bases outside the gene matches: 8. CDR1 and CDR2 (germline): MNHEY, SVGAGI.

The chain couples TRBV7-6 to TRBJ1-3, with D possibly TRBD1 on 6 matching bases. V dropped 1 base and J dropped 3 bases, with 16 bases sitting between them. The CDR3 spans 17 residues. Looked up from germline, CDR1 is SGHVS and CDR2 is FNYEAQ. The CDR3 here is CASSLGAAGASGNTIYF. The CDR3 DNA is TGTGCCAGCAGCTTAGGGGCGGCAGGGGCTAGTGGAAACACCATATATTTT.

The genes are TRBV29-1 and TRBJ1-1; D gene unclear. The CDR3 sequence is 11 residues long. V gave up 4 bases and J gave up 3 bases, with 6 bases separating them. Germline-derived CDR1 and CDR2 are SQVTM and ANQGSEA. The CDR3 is CSVGTYTEAFF. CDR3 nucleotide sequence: TGCAGCGTTGGCACTTACACTGAAGCTTTCTTT.

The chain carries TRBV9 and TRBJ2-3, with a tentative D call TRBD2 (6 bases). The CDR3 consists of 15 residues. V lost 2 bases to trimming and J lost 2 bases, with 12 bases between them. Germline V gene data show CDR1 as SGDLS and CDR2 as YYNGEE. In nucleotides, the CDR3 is TGTGCCAGCAGCGTCTATAGCGGACTCACAGATACGCAGTATTTT. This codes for CASSVYSGLTDTQYF.

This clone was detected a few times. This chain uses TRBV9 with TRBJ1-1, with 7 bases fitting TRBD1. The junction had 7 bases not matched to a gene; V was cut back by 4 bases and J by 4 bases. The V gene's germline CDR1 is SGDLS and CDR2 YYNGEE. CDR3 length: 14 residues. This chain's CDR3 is CASSSGGPSTEAFF. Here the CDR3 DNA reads TGTGCCAGCAGCTCAGGGGGGCCGAGCACTGAAGCTTTCTTT. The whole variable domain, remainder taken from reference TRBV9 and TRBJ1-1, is DSGVTQTPKHLITATGQRVTLRCSPRSGDLSVYWYQQSLDQGLQFLIQYYNGEERAKGNILERFSAQQFPDLHSELNLSSLELGDSALYFCASSSGGPSTEAFFGQGTRLTVV.

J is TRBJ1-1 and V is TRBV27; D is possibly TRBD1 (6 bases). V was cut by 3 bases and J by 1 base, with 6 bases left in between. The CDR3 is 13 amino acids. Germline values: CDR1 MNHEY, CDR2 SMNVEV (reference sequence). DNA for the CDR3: TGTGCCAGCAGTTTGGGACAGAACACTGAAGCTTTCTTT. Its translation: CASSLGQNTEAFF.

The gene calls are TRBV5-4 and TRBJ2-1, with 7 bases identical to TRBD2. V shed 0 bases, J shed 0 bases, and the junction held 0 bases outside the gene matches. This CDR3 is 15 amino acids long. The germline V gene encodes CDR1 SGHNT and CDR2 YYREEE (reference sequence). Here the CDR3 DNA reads TGTGCCAGCAGCTTGGGCGGGAGCTCCTACAATGAGCAGTTCTTC. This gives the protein CASSLGGSSYNEQFF. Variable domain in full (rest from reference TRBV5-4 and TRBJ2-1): ETGVTQSPTHLIKTRGQQVTLRCSSQSGHNTVSWYQQALGQGPQFIFQYYREEENGRGNFPPRFSGLQFPNYSSELNVNALELDDSALYLCASSLGGSSYNEQFFGPGTRLTVL.

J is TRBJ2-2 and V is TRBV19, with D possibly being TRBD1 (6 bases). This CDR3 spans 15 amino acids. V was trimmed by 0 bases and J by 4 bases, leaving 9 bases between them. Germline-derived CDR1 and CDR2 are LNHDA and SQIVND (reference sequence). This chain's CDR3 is CASSIEDSFTGELFF. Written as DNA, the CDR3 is TGTGCCAGTAGTATAGAGGACAGCTTCACCGGGGAGCTGTTTTTT.

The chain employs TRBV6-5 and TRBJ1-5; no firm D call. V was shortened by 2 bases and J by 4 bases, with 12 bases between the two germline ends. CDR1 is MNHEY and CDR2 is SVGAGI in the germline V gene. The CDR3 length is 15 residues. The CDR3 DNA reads TGTGCCAGCAGTTACAACGCGAGGCCAAATCAGCCCCAGCATTTT. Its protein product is CASSYNARPNQPQHF.

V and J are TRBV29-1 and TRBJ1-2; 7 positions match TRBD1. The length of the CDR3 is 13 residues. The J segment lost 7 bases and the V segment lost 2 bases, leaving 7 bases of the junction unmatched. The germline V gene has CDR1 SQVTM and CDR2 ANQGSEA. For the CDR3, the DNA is TGCAGCGTTGAACAAAACAGGGGCTTTGGCTACACCTTC. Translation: CSVEQNRGFGYTF.

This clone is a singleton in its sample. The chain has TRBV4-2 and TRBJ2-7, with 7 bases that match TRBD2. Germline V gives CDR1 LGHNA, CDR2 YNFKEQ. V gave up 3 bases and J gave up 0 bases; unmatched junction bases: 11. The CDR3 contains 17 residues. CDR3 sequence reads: CASSQSRGGSYSYEQYF. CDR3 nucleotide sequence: TGTGCCAGCAGCCAGAGCCGCGGGGGTTCTTACTCCTACGAGCAGTACTTC.

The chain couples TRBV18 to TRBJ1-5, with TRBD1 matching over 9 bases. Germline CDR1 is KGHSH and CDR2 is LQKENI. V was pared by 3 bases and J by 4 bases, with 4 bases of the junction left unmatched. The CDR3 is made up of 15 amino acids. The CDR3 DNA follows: TGTGCCAGCTCACCTGGGACAGGGTCGAATCAGCCCCAGCATTTT. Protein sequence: CASSPGTGSNQPQHF.

The CDR3 DNA follows: TGTGCCAGCAGCTTAAGCGGTATCCCCCGGGGGACCCAGTACTTC. It specifies CASSLSGIPRGTQYF. J is TRBJ2-5 and V is TRBV13, with D perhaps matching TRBD2 (5 bases). The CDR3 has 15 amino acids. Looked up from germline, CDR1 is PRHDT and CDR2 is FYEKMQ (reference sequence). V lost 2 bases to trimming and J lost 7 bases, with 17 bases between them.

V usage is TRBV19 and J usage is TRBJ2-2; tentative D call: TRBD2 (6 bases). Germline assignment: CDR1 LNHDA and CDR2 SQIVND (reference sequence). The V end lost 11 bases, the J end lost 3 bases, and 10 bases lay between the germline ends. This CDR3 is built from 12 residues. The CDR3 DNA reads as TGTGCCCCCGCGGGACACACCGGGGAGCTGTTTTTT. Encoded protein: CAPAGHTGELFF.